This record concerns one T cell receptor beta chain sequence. Its antigen remains unidentified. Primers for the PCR totalled 60 Vbeta and 13 Jbeta. Measured with immunoSEQ multiplex PCR; TCRdb has only the in-frame clones, and not every one. This sample has 190,000 or so clones, with around 83% found just once. This entry belongs to a study of cytomegalovirus exposure and HLA in healthy donors. Notes on the study in general: The only immune exposure information that was available was CMV serostatus. According to the study, 150 to 200 TCR beta chains were cytomegalovirus-associated.

Germline assignment: CDR1 PRHDT and CDR2 FYEKMQ (reference sequence). The ends lost 0 bases at V and 3 bases at J; junction bases unmatched: 2. This CDR3 is built from 14 residues. This chain connects TRBV13 to TRBJ2-7; 7 bases are a match to TRBD1. Sequencing input: PBMCs. The origin of this receptor is a man in his forties or fifties in good health and CMV-seronegative. As DNA, the CDR3 is TGTGCCAGCAGCTTAGGCCCAGGGGGCTACGAGCAGTACTTC. It encodes CASSLGPGGYEQYF.